This T cell receptor (beta chain) came from a study of T cell responses to AZD1222 COVID-19 vaccine (dated by TCRdb to the early 2020s). Looking at the study overall: AZD1222 recipients with second doses at about 4 weeks or about 12 weeks were pooled, because spike-specific TCR depth and breadth did not differ between schedules. A total of around 240 trial participants underwent TCR sequencing, of whom 200 to 220 received two doses of AZD1222 and about 25 received two doses of the MenACWY control vaccine. Enrollment into the trials was organized by age into subgroups of 18-55, 56-69 and 70-plus years, and those subgroups contained roughly 150, 30 and 60 TCR-sequenced participants, respectively.

Study-level results and caveats: Conclusions about previously exposed vaccinees are limited, since just a handful of AZD1222 recipients were seropositive for SARS-CoV-2 at baseline. Reportedly, close to half of the unique spike-specific TCRs recognized epitopes lying outside the regions that are mutated in the B.1.351 and B.1.1.7 variants. Because no day 14 peak-response samples were available, repertoires were characterized only after the peak T cell response. Spike-specific TCR breadth and depth rose significantly after two AZD1222 doses compared with day 0 and with MenACWY recipients. Participants were mostly white British and included more females than males, and it was suggested by the authors that clonal diversity may have been underestimated. The 56-69-year group was small, and its depth increase did not reach significance, likely because of low power. CD4 TCRs associated with the vaccine covered the entire spike protein, and the dominant responses were in regions 160-218 and 743-854.

According to the germline V gene, CDR1 reads MNHEY and CDR2 reads SVGAGI. Between the V and J ends, shortened by 7 bases and 3 bases respectively, the junction contains 10 bases. CDR3 length: 12 amino acids, cysteine to phenylalanine. The read is trimmed to its CDR3 DNA, 36 bases read in frame from base 1. The CDR3 regions of human TCRbeta chains were analyzed by immunosequencing. Regarding the original processing steps: Repertoire TCRs were matched against a reference library of SARS-CoV-2-specific TCRs generated with the MIRA antigen-specificity platform. Breadth meant the fraction of unique TCRs that were SARS-CoV-2-associated, whereas depth meant the fraction of total T cells that were SARS-CoV-2-associated. Using the MIRA data, each spike-specific TCR was mapped to the spike region that the TCR reacts to and placed in a CD4 or CD8 class. Log10-transformed breadth and depth values were compared by one-way ANOVA with Sidak's multiple comparisons tests. The source is immuneACCESS, and TCRdb retained only in-frame sequences with V and J called. Part of the clones is not carried over; for the studies checked, unresolved V genes explain less than half of this, and the remainder is unexplained. The V and J calls and clone size were taken over from that table, and D and trimming were inferred from the DNA. This sample lists about 140,000 clones; over 90% were detected once. The ten largest clones add up to around 5% of the sample.

Regarding this clone: Its antigen is still unknown. No much larger clonotype is one base removed from it; base qualities were not supplied.

The meaning of the sample's time point label: baseline before first vaccination. The vaccinee samples were drawn from two UK trials, COV001 and COV002, one of which was a single-blind randomized controlled phase 2/3 trial testing AZD1222 (ChAdOx1 nCoV-19) in healthy adults. For TCRbeta chain sequencing, PBMC samples from trial participants were taken at day 0 and at day 28 after the second dose. The sample in question was peripheral blood, obtained on day 0 of AZD1222 vaccination. The receptor comes from an adult in good health. The V and J genes are TRBV6-5 and TRBJ2-7; the D segment could be TRBD1, given 6 matching bases. The encoded CDR3 is CASKGQFYEQYF. The DNA sequence reads TGTGCCAGCAAAGGACAGTTCTACGAGCAGTACTTC.